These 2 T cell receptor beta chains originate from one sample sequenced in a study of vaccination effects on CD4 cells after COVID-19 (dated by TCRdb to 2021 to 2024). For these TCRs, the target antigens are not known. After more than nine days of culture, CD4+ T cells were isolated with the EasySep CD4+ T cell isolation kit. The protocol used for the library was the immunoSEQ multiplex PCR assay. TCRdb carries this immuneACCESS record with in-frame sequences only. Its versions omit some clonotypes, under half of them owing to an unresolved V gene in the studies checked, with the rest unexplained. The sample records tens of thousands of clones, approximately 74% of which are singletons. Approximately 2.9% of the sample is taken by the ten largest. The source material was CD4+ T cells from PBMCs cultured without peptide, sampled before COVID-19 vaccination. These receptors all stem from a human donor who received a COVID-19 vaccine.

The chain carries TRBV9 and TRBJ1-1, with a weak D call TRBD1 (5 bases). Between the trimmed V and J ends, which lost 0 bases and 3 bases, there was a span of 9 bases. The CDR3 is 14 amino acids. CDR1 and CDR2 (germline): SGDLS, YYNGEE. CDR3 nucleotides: TGTGCCAGCAGCGTAGCTAGGGGAGACACTGAAGCTTTCTTT. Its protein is CASSVARGDTEAFF. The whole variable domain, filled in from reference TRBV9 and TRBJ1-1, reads DSGVTQTPKHLITATGQRVTLRCSPRSGDLSVYWYQQSLDQGLQFLIQYYNGEERAKGNILERFSAQQFPDLHSELNLSSLELGDSALYFCASSVARGDTEAFFGQGTRLTVV.

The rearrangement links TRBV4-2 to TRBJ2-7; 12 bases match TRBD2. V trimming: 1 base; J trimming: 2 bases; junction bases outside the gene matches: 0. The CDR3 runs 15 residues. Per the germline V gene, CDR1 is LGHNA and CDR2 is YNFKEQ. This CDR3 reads CASSQGLAGAYEQYF. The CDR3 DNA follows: TGTGCCAGCAGCCAAGGACTAGCGGGAGCCTACGAGCAGTACTTC.